This TCR beta chain came from a study of OX40 agonist ivuxolimab in advanced cancers. Whole-study context: The group had a mean age of roughly 65 years, ranged from roughly 23 to 85, and was just under 85% male. Three patients had partial responses: one hepatocellular carcinoma, two cutaneous melanoma.

The trim removed 3 bases at V and 3 bases at J, leaving 2 bases unmatched. The length of the CDR3 is 14 residues. Germline assignment: CDR1 KGHSH and CDR2 LQKENI. Measured with immunoSEQ multiplex PCR; TCRdb has only the in-frame clones, and not every one. This table has approximately 58,000 clones, roughly four fifths appearing once. Material: CD4+ or CD8+ T cells sorted from blood, obtained in a trial of the OX40 agonist ivuxolimab. The chain is built from TRBV18 and TRBJ2-3, with 8 bases lining up with TRBD1. This clonotype was obtained from an adult with an advanced solid tumor such as melanoma, head and neck, liver or kidney cancer. CDR3 amino acids: CASSPGQGTDTQYF. The CDR3 DNA reads as TGTGCCAGCTCACCCGGACAGGGTACAGATACGCAGTATTTT.